This T cell receptor (beta chain) was obtained from a study of Ad26.COV2.S vaccination and SARS-CoV-2 variants. Sequencing used immunoSEQ multiplex PCR; TCRdb keeps in-frame clones, though not all of them. Here the sample spans 440,000 or so clones, about 90% being singletons. CDR1 and CDR2 (germline): SGHVS, FQNEAQ. The CDR3 totals 13 residues. Trimming cost V 3 bases and J 3 bases; bases outside gene matches: 2. Stated treatment: around 19 received Ad26.COV2.S at low or high dose, single or two shots; about 5 received placebo; per-sample allocation not given. Material that was analyzed had been drawn on day 63 after the first vaccine or placebo injection. In Boston, the donor was an adult between 18-55 years of age. As its vector, the vaccine had Ad26, which expressed Wuhan-strain SARS-CoV-2 spike.

This receptor was identified in a person aged 18-65 years who received the Ad26.COV2.S COVID-19 vaccine or a placebo. The rearrangement joins TRBV7-8 to TRBJ2-7; 7 positions match TRBD2. The specimen was peripheral blood, collected in a trial of Ad26.COV2.S vaccine versus placebo. The CDR3 DNA is TGTGCCAGCAGCTTGTCTAGCGGCTACGAGCAGTACTTC. This codes for CASSLSSGYEQYF.